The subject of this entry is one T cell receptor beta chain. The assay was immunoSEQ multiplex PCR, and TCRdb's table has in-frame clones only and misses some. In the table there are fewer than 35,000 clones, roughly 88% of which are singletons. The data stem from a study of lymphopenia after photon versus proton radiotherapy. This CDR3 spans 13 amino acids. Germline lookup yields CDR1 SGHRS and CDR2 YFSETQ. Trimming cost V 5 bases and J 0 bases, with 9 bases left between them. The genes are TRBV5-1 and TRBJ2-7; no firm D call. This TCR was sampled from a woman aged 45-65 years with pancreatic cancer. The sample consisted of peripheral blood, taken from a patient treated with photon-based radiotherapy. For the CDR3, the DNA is TGCGCCAGCAGGCTACAAAGCTCCTACGAGCAGTACTTC. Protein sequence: CASRLQSSYEQYF.